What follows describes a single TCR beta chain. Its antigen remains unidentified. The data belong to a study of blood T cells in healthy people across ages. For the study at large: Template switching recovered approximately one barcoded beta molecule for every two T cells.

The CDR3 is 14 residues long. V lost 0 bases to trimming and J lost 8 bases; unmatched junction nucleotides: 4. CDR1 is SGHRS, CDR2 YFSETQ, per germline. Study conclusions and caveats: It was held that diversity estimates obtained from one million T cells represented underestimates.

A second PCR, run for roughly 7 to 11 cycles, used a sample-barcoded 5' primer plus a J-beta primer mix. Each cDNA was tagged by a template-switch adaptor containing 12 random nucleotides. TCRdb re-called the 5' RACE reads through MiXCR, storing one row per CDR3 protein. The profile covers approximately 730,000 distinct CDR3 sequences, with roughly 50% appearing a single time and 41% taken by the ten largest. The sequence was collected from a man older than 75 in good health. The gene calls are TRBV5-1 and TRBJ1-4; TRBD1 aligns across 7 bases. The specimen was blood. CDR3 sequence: CASSLAARGEKLFF. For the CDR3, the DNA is TGCGCCAGCAGCTTGGCAGCCAGGGGGGAAAAACTGTTTTTT.